Presented here are 18 T cell receptor beta chains from one specimen sequenced in a study of Ad26.COV2.S vaccination and SARS-CoV-2 variants. Libraries were prepared by immunoSEQ multiplex PCR; TCRdb keeps only in-frame clonotypes and omits some of them. The sample consists of 300,000 to 450,000 clones, around 92% of them appearing once. This specimen was peripheral blood, taken after recovery from COVID-19. The receptors here all came from a human donor who had recovered from COVID-19.

This chain uses TRBV9 with TRBJ1-1; no clear D. The V and J ends lost 0 bases and 7 bases respectively, with 10 bases between them. This CDR3 has 13 amino acids. CDR1 and CDR2 from the germline V gene are SGDLS and YYNGEE. CDR3 amino acids: CASSVGHRDEAFF. CDR3 DNA: TGTGCCAGCAGCGTAGGGCATAGGGATGAAGCTTTCTTT.

The rearrangement joins TRBV6-5 to TRBJ2-7; possibly TRBD1 for D (5 bases). From germline, CDR1 is MNHEY and CDR2 SVGAGI. The length of the CDR3 is 13 residues. Trimming shortened V by 5 bases and J by 3 bases, and 11 bases separated the two germline ends. This chain's CDR3 is CASSQTEYYEQYF. CDR3 coding DNA: TGTGCCAGCAGTCAGACAGAGTACTACGAGCAGTACTTC.

The chain uses TRBV2 and TRBJ1-2; D unclear. V lost 8 bases and J 8 bases, leaving 15 bases between the germline ends. Per the germline V gene, CDR1 is SNHLY and CDR2 is FYNNEI. CDR3 length: 12 residues. The CDR3 loop reads CASPNANRGYTF. In DNA, the CDR3 is TGTGCCAGCCCGAATGCCAACCGCGGCTACACCTTC.

The chain couples TRBV9 to TRBJ1-1; 7 positions agree with TRBD1. The CDR3 consists of 16 residues. Germline loops: CDR1 SGDLS, CDR2 YYNGEE. Trimming cost V 0 bases and J 2 bases; bases outside gene matches: 7. CDR3 sequence: CASSVVSGGGNTEAFF. The CDR3 nucleotides are TGTGCCAGCAGCGTAGTATCAGGGGGAGGCAACACTGAAGCTTTCTTT.

The chain joins TRBV9 to TRBJ1-6; D is undetermined. The V end lost 3 bases, the J end lost 2 bases, and 15 bases lay between the germline ends. This CDR3 has 17 residues. Germline V gene lookup returns CDR1 SGDLS and CDR2 YYNGEE. The CDR3 DNA is TGTGCCAGCAGCGCCCGCCCCAGCGGAGCCTATAATTCACCCCTCCACTTT. Translated: CASSARPSGAYNSPLHF.

The gene calls are TRBV19 and TRBJ1-1; 7 bases fit TRBD1. The germline gives CDR1 LNHDA, CDR2 SQIVND (reference sequence). V lost 9 bases and J lost 9; bases outside the gene matches: 13. This CDR3 spans 13 amino acids. The chain's CDR3 is CASREITGEKAFF. The DNA for the CDR3 is TGTGCCAGCCGCGAAATTACAGGGGAAAAAGCTTTCTTT.

In its sample, this clone was seen once. The chain recombines TRBV19 with TRBJ2-3; D unresolved. The length of the CDR3 is 13 residues. The V end was cut by 7 bases, the J end by 2 bases, with 10 bases between. The V gene's germline CDR1 is LNHDA and CDR2 SQIVND (reference sequence). CDR3 in amino acids: CASTEQNTDTQYF. In DNA form, the CDR3 reads TGTGCCAGTACCGAACAGAACACAGATACGCAGTATTTT.

This sequence joins TRBV11-2 and TRBJ1-6; D is undetermined. Trimming removed 6 bases at V and 7 bases at J, with 10 bases between. The CDR3 loop spans 13 amino acids. Germline values: CDR1 SGHAT, CDR2 FQNNGV. CDR3 nucleotide sequence: TGTGCCAGCAGTAACGACCGAAATTCACCCCTCCACTTT. As protein: CASSNDRNSPLHF.

The J gene is TRBJ1-2, the V gene TRBV24-1, with TRBD1 identical over 7 bases. Germline loops: CDR1 KGHDR, CDR2 SFDVKD. V was clipped by 3 bases and J by 6 bases; unmatched bases: 6. This CDR3 spans 14 amino acids. The CDR3 spells CATSDGDRDHGYTF. The CDR3 nucleotides read TGTGCCACCAGTGATGGTGACAGGGACCATGGCTACACCTTC.

This chain uses TRBV5-6 with TRBJ1-4; D is possibly TRBD1 (5 bases). Looked up from germline, CDR1 is SGHDT and CDR2 is YYEEEE. Deletions cut 0 bases from V and 8 bases from J, with 14 bases between. The CDR3 loop spans 15 amino acids. The CDR3 loop reads CASSLAGAGDEKLFF. CDR3 nucleotide sequence: TGTGCCAGCAGCTTGGCCGGGGCCGGGGACGAAAAACTGTTTTTT.

The CDR3 protein is CASSARTSGTQYF. CDR3 sequence (DNA): TGTGCCAGCAGCGCGCGGACTAGCGGTACGCAGTATTTT. The chain has TRBV9 and TRBJ2-3; 10 nucleotides line up with TRBD2. This CDR3 comprises 13 residues. In germline, CDR1 is SGDLS, CDR2 YYNGEE. Losses at the gene ends were 3 bases for V and 8 bases for J; bases not matched to a gene: 3.

The chain links TRBV12-5 to TRBJ2-1; 12 nucleotides align to TRBD1. The length of the CDR3 is 15 residues. J was trimmed by 5 bases and V by 6 bases; bases with no gene match: 5. The germline V gene encodes CDR1 LGHNT and CDR2 FRNRAP. DNA for the CDR3: TGTGCTAGTGGACCGGGACAGGGGGCCGACAATGAGCAGTTCTTC. Encoded protein: CASGPGQGADNEQFF.

This CDR3 is CASSDTSGGLEQYF. For the CDR3, the DNA is TGTGCCAGCTCTGATACTAGCGGGGGGCTAGAGCAGTACTTC. The chain links TRBV18 to TRBJ2-7; 12 bases are shared with TRBD2. Looked up from germline, CDR1 is KGHSH and CDR2 is LQKENI. Trimming cost V 6 bases and J 7 bases; bases outside gene matches: 7. The CDR3 covers 14 residues.

The CDR3 spells CASSLERGTDTQYF. In nucleotides, the CDR3 is TGTGCCAGCAGCTTAGAGCGGGGCACAGATACGCAGTATTTT. The rearrangement uses TRBV11-2 and TRBJ2-3; D might be TRBD2 (5 bases). Germline-derived CDR1 and CDR2 are SGHAT and FQNNGV. With 0 bases removed from V and 1 base from J, the gap between germline ends came to 5 bases. The CDR3 is 14 amino acids.

The V and J genes are TRBV6-5 and TRBJ2-7; 14 positions agree with TRBD2. The CDR3 runs to 14 residues. The V segment lost 6 bases and the J segment 3 bases; nucleotides outside the gene matches: 1. CDR1 and CDR2 from the germline V gene are MNHEY and SVGAGI. The CDR3 here is CASRGTSGGYEQYF. CDR3 coding DNA: TGTGCCAGCAGGGGGACTAGCGGGGGCTACGAGCAGTACTTC.

The genes are TRBV5-6 and TRBJ2-5; the D is unclear. CDR3 length equals 15 residues. The V gene lost 0 bases and the J gene lost 5 bases, with 14 bases spanning the gap. Germline V gene lookup returns CDR1 SGHDT and CDR2 YYEEEE. In nucleotides, the CDR3 is TGTGCCAGCAGCTTGGGACGGGCCCCCTGGGAGACCCAGTACTTC. This codes for CASSLGRAPWETQYF.

This sequence joins TRBV18 and TRBJ2-7; possibly TRBD2 for D (5 bases). This CDR3 comprises 13 residues. Trimming removed 5 bases from V and 6 bases from J, with 14 bases in between. CDR1 is KGHSH, CDR2 LQKENI, per germline. Here the CDR3 reads CASSIGQGGEQYF. As DNA, the CDR3 is TGTGCCAGCTCAATCGGGCAAGGAGGCGAGCAGTACTTC.

The V and J genes are TRBV6-6 and TRBJ2-7; TRBD1 agrees at 7 bases. Losses at the gene ends were 0 bases for V and 5 bases for J; bases not matched to a gene: 7. The CDR3 consists of 15 residues. Germline values: CDR1 MNHNY, CDR2 SVGAGI (reference sequence). In DNA form, the CDR3 reads TGTGCCAGCAGTTACTCGGGGCAGGGGGATAACGAGCAGTACTTC. Amino acids: CASSYSGQGDNEQYF.